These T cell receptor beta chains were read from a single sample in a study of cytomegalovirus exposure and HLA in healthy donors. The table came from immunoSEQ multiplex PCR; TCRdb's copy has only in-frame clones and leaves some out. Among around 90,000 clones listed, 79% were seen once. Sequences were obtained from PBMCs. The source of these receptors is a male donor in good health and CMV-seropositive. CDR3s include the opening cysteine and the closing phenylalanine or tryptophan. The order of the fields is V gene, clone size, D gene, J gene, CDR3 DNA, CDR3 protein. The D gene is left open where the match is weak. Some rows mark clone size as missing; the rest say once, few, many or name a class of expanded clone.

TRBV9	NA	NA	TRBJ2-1	TGTGCCAGCAGCGTAGGCGGGACCCCCCGCTGGGATGAGCAGTTCTTC	CASSVGGTPRWDEQFF
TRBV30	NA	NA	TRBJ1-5	TGTGCCTGGAGTGCCGGGCCTGGGGGGAATCAGCCCCAGCATTTT	CAWSAGPGGNQPQHF
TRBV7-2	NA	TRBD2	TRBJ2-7	TGTGCCAGCAGCTCTCTAGCGGGGGGGCACTACGAGCAGTACTTC	CASSSLAGGHYEQYF
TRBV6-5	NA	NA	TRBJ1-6	TGTGCCAGCAGTTATCAGGGATTAAGGAATTCACCCCTCCACTTT	CASSYQGLRNSPLHF
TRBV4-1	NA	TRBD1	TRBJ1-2	TGCGCCAGCAGCCAACCTGACAGGGGCTATGGCTACACCTTC	CASSQPDRGYGYTF
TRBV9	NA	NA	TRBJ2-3	TGTGCCAGCAGCGTAGGCGGGGCAGATACGCAGTATTTT	CASSVGGADTQYF
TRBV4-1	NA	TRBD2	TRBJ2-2	TGCGCCAGCAGCCAAGATCTTTTGCGGGGGGCCGGGGAGCTGTTTTTT	CASSQDLLRGAGELFF
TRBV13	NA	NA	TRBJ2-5	TGTGCCAGCAGCTCTAGACCAGACCAAGAGACCCAGTACTTC	CASSSRPDQETQYF
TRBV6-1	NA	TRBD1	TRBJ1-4	TGTGCCAGCAGTGAAATACAGGGGGCGTTTGAAAAACTGTTTTTT	CASSEIQGAFEKLFF
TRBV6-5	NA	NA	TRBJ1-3	TGTGCCAGCAGAAGAGCCGTGAGCTCTGGAAACACCATATATTTT	CASRRAVSSGNTIYF
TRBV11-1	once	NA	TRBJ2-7	TGTGCCAGCAGCTTATCAGGGAGGTACGAGCAGTACTTC	CASSLSGRYEQYF
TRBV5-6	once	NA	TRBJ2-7	TGTGCCAGCATCAAGACCGGGACATCCTACGAGCAGTACTTC	CASIKTGTSYEQYF
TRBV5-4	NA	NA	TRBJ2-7	TGTGCCAGCAGCTCCTGGGGGGGGCTCTACGAGCAGTACTTC	CASSSWGGLYEQYF